This entry describes one T cell receptor beta chain. The antigen is not known. The data stem from a study of cytomegalovirus exposure and HLA in healthy donors. Trimming removed 1 base from V and 2 bases from J; junction bases left unmatched: 9. Germline CDR1 reads MGHRA; CDR2 reads YSYEKL. The CDR3 length is 18 residues. Notes on the study in general: A list of approximately 150 TCR beta chains associated with cytomegalovirus was given.

The protocol was immunoSEQ multiplex PCR, while the TCRdb copy is restricted to in-frame clones and leaves out a portion. This table holds tens of thousands of clones, approximately 96% found once. The clonotype originates from a woman aged 18-29 years in good health and CMV-seronegative. Sequencing used PBMCs. The chain has TRBV4-1 and TRBJ2-2; 8 bases line up with TRBD1. CDR3 region: CASSQVGARGRNTGELFF. CDR3 coding DNA: TGCGCCAGCAGCCAAGTGGGAGCCAGGGGGCGCAACACCGGGGAGCTGTTTTTT.